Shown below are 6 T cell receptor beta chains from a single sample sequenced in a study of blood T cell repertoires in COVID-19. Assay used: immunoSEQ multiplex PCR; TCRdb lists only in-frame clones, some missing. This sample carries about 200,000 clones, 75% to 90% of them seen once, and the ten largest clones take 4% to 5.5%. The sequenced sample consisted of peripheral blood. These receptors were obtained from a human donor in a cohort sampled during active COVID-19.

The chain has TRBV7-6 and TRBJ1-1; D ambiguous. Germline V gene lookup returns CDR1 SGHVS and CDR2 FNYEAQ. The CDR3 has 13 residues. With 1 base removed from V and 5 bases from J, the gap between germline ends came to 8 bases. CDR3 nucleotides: TGTGCCAGCAGCTTAGGGGAGAAAACTGAAGCTTTCTTT. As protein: CASSLGEKTEAFF. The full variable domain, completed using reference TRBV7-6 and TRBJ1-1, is GAGVSQSPRYKVTKRGQDVALRCDPISGHVSLYWYRQALGQGPEFLTYFNYEAQQDKSGLPNDRFSAERPEGSISTLTIQRTEQRDSAMYRCASSLGEKTEAFFGQGTRLTVV.

CDR3 DNA: TGTGCCAGTAGTAGGGCGGGGCTGGGTTACGAGCAGTACTTC. Protein: CASSRAGLGYEQYF. This chain uses TRBV19 with TRBJ2-7, with a weak D call TRBD2 (6 bases). Between the trimmed V and J ends, which lost 4 bases and 4 bases, there was a span of 14 bases. This CDR3 is 14 amino acids long. Germline loops: CDR1 LNHDA, CDR2 SQIVND (reference sequence).

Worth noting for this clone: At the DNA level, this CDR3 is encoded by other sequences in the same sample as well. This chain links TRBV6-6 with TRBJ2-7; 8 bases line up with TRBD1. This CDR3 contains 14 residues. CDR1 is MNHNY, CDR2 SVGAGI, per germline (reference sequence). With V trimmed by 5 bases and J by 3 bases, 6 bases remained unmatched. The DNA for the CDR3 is TGTGCCAGCAGTCCCCGACAGGGGCGCTACGAGCAGTACTTC. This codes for CASSPRQGRYEQYF.

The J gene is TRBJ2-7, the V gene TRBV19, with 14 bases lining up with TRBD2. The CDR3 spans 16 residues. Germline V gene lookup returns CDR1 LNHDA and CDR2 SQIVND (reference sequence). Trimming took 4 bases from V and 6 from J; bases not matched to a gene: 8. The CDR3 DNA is TGTGCCAGTAGTACCGGGACTAGCGGGAGCAGAGGCGAGCAGTACTTC. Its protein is CASSTGTSGSRGEQYF.

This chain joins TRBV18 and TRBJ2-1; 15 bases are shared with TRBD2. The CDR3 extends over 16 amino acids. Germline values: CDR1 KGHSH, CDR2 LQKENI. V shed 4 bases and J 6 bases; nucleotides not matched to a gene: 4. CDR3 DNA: TGTGCCAGCTCACTCGGGACTAGCGGGAGGATCAATGAGCAGTTCTTC. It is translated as CASSLGTSGRINEQFF.

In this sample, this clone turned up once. The CDR3 sequence: CASRTRQTKNIQYF. The CDR3 bases are TGTGCCAGCAGGACCCGACAGACTAAAAACATTCAGTACTTC. The V gene is TRBV2, the J gene TRBJ2-4, with a weak D call TRBD1 (5 bases). This CDR3 has 14 residues. The V end was cut by 6 bases, the J end by 4 bases, with 13 bases between. Germline-derived CDR1 and CDR2 are SNHLY and FYNNEI.